A selection of T cell receptor beta chains follows, all from one sample in a study of shared clonotypes between healthy human individuals. Here immunoSEQ multiplex PCR was the method, and the copy in TCRdb shows in-frame clones only, minus some. The table records 2 million to 3 million clones, approximately 93% of them present only once. The specimen was naive CD4+ T cells from PBMCs. These receptors were obtained from a man aged 18 to 35 in good health. Some clones in this sample may be carry-over from other donors' samples. CDR3s include the opening cysteine and the closing phenylalanine or tryptophan. A D gene is named only where the DNA matches it firmly. Some rows have no size entry. The others give once, few or many, or a class for an expanded clone.

TRBJ1-2 NA TRBV7-3 TRBD1 CASSPDRDYGYTF TGTGCCAGCAGCCCGGACAGGGACTATGGCTACACCTTC
TRBJ2-7 NA TRBV28 NA CASKGRGIEQYF TGTGCCAGCAAGGGTCGGGGGATCGAGCAGTACTTC
TRBJ1-2 NA TRBV7-3 NA CASSLGPGVNYGYTF TGTGCCAGCAGCTTGGGGCCTGGGGTTAACTATGGCTACACCTTC
TRBJ2-1 NA TRBV19 NA CASIPRAGEGFGEQFF TGTGCCAGTATCCCTAGGGCCGGAGAGGGGTTCGGTGAGCAGTTCTTC
TRBJ2-1 NA TRBV6-1 TRBD1 CASPSNHRGSNEQFF TGTGCCAGCCCTTCAAACCACAGGGGGTCCAATGAGCAGTTCTTC
TRBJ2-7 NA TRBV5-4 NA CASSLRTYEQYF TGTGCCAGCAGCTTGAGGACCTACGAGCAGTACTTC
TRBJ2-7 NA TRBV11-3 NA CASSFRNRMQYF TGTGCCAGCAGCTTTCGGAACAGGATGCAGTACTTC
TRBJ1-2 NA TRBV5-5 NA CASSLDLGTGGGYTF TGTGCCAGCAGCCTCGATTTGGGTACGGGGGGAGGCTACACCTTC
TRBJ1-3 once TRBV29-1 NA CSVDNPGRDTIYF TGCAGCGTTGATAACCCAGGGAGGGACACCATATATTTT
TRBJ1-2 NA TRBV2 TRBD1 CASTGTGIYGYTF TGTGCCAGCACCGGGACAGGGATCTATGGCTACACCTTC
TRBJ1-6 NA TRBV7-2 TRBD1 CASSLHSGTGNSPLHF TGTGCCAGCAGCCTCCATAGTGGGACAGGCAATTCACCCCTCCACTTT
TRBJ2-5 NA TRBV2 NA CASSKGPGPQETQYF TGTGCCAGCAGCAAAGGACCGGGGCCTCAAGAGACCCAGTACTTC
TRBJ1-3 NA TRBV28 NA CASILGSGNTIYF NA
TRBJ2-5 NA TRBV11-2 NA CASSLGQGETQYF TGTGCCAGCAGCTTAGGGCAGGGGGAGACCCAGTACTTC
TRBJ1-4 once TRBV18 NA CASSPPGRGLFF TGTGCCAGCTCACCACCGGGCAGGGGACTGTTTTTT
TRBJ2-6 NA TRBV5-1 TRBD1 CATGTGFTGANVLTF TGCGCCACCGGGACAGGGTTTACTGGGGCCAACGTCCTGACTTTC
TRBJ2-1 NA TRBV28 NA CASGLVYEQFF TGTGCCAGCGGCCTAGTCTATGAGCAGTTCTTC
TRBJ2-5 NA TRBV7-3 NA CASSRRVQETQYF TGTGCCAGCAGCCGTCGGGTTCAAGAGACCCAGTACTTC
TRBJ1-2 NA TRBV30 NA CAWTSGKYGYTF TGTGCCTGGACGTCGGGTAAATATGGCTACACCTTC
TRBJ1-2 NA TRBV5-1 NA CASSLASGDGNYGYTF TGCGCCAGCAGCTTGGCCTCAGGGGACGGCAACTATGGCTACACCTTC
TRBJ2-7 NA TRBV28 NA CASGKQGSEQYF TGTGCCAGCGGTAAACAGGGTTCCGAGCAGTACTTC
TRBJ1-1 NA TRBV10-3 NA CAISESRGAGLNTEAFF TGTGCCATCAGTGAGTCCAGGGGCGCAGGTTTGAACACTGAAGCTTTCTTT
TRBJ2-3 NA TRBV19 TRBD2 CASSTLAGGTDTQYF TGTGCCAGTAGTACCCTAGCGGGAGGCACAGATACGCAGTATTTT
TRBJ2-1 NA TRBV6-6 TRBD2 CASTLQMGGFSYEQFF TGTGCCAGCACTCTCCAGATGGGGGGGTTCTCCTATGAGCAGTTCTTC
TRBJ2-5 NA TRBV18 NA CASSPSETGTRQETQYF TGTGCCAGCTCACCTTCCGAGACAGGGACTCGACAAGAGACCCAGTACTTC
TRBJ2-7 NA TRBV28 NA CASRASRASGFGEQYF TGTGCCAGCAGGGCTTCCCGGGCTTCGGGTTTTGGCGAGCAGTACTTC
TRBJ2-7 NA TRBV6-1 TRBD1 CASSEGAGGREQYF TGTGCCAGCAGTGAAGGCGCAGGGGGCAGAGAGCAGTACTTC
TRBJ1-3 NA TRBV25-1 TRBD1 CASSGQNSGNTIYF TGTGCCAGCTCGGGACAGAACTCTGGAAACACCATATATTTT
TRBJ2-7 NA TRBV2 NA CASNSIRSQTSGQYF TGTGCCAGCAACTCGATACGATCCCAAACATCCGGGCAGTACTTC
TRBJ1-2 NA TRBV5-1 NA CASSLGTTNYGYTF TGCGCCAGCAGCTTAGGGACAACTAACTATGGCTACACCTTC
TRBJ2-7 NA TRBV4-3 NA CASSQEVGHGGYEQYF TGCGCCAGCAGCCAAGAAGTAGGCCACGGGGGCTACGAGCAGTACTTC
TRBJ2-5 NA TRBV5-4 NA CASSVGRGWQETQYF TGTGCCAGCAGCGTGGGCCGGGGTTGGCAAGAGACCCAGTACTTC
TRBJ2-7 NA TRBV28 TRBD2 CASSLRLAGGPKYEQYF TGTGCCAGCAGTTTAAGGCTAGCGGGAGGGCCTAAGTACGAGCAGTACTTC
TRBJ2-3 NA TRBV19 NA CASRTLLGSTDTQYF TGTGCCAGTAGGACCTTGCTTGGGAGCACAGATACGCAGTATTTT
TRBJ2-7 NA TRBV10-1 TRBD2 CASSSSGRFEQYF TGCGCCAGCAGTTCCAGCGGGAGGTTCGAGCAGTACTTC
TRBJ1-2 NA TRBV30 NA CAWNKGLTNYGYTF TGTGCCTGGAACAAAGGGTTAACTAACTATGGCTACACCTTC
TRBJ2-1 NA TRBV2 TRBD2 CASSEERLAGPYNEQFF TGTGCCAGCAGTGAAGAGCGGCTAGCGGGACCGTACAATGAGCAGTTCTTC
TRBJ2-7 NA TRBV5-6 NA CASSLLGDTSYEQYF TGTGCCAGCAGCTTGTTAGGAGACACCTCCTACGAGCAGTACTTC
TRBJ2-2 NA TRBV19 TRBD2 CASSTLAGASGTGELFF TGTGCCAGTAGTACACTAGCGGGAGCATCGGGCACCGGGGAGCTGTTTTTT
TRBJ2-2 NA TRBV18 NA CASSLLSGLNTGELFF TGTGCCAGCTCACTCCTGAGCGGCCTGAACACCGGGGAGCTGTTTTTT
TRBJ1-4 NA TRBV30 NA CAWSVVKGPTEKLFF TGTGCCTGGAGTGTAGTAAAGGGGCCCACTGAAAAACTGTTTTTT
TRBJ2-2 once TRBV18 TRBD2 CASSENRGLAGRTGELFF TGTGCCAGCTCAGAGAACAGGGGACTAGCGGGAAGAACCGGGGAGCTGTTTTTT
TRBJ2-2 NA TRBV7-3 NA CASSLSRNTGELFF TGTGCCAGCAGCTTGAGCAGAAACACCGGGGAGCTGTTTTTT
TRBJ2-3 NA TRBV11-2 TRBD1 CASSLATGATEDTQYF TGTGCCAGCAGCTTGGCTACAGGGGCGACGGAAGATACGCAGTATTTT
TRBJ2-1 NA TRBV5-1 TRBD2 CASSSQPGLAYNGQFF TGCGCCAGCAGCTCACAGCCGGGACTAGCGTACAATGGGCAGTTCTTC
TRBJ2-7 NA TRBV4-3 TRBD2 CASSQEPGGDEQYF TGCGCCAGCAGCCAAGAGCCGGGAGGGGACGAGCAGTACTTC
TRBJ2-7 once TRBV28 TRBD1 CASKSPPGQGSGQYF TGTGCCAGCAAGAGTCCTCCGGGACAGGGAAGCGGGCAGTACTTC
TRBJ1-2 NA TRBV14 NA CASSQDRGGYTF TGTGCCAGCAGCCAAGACAGGGGAGGCTACACCTTC
TRBJ2-1 NA TRBV7-3 TRBD2 CASSLRPSGTHNEQFF TGTGCCAGCAGCTTAAGGCCTAGCGGGACCCACAATGAGCAGTTCTTC
TRBJ1-5 NA TRBV7-2 NA CASSLSSQSNQPQHF TGTGCCAGCAGCTTAAGTTCCCAGTCGAATCAGCCCCAGCATTTT
TRBJ1-2 NA TRBV28 NA CASSLGGTQLGYTF TGTGCCAGCAGTTTAGGCGGGACACAGCTGGGCTACACCTTC
TRBJ2-1 NA TRBV7-3 NA CASSFNIGNEQFF TGTGCCAGCAGCTTTAATATTGGCAATGAGCAGTTCTTC
TRBJ1-2 NA TRBV27 NA CASSLGGFNYGYTF TGTGCCAGCAGTTTGGGCGGATTTAACTATGGCTACACCTTC
TRBJ2-3 NA TRBV6-5 TRBD1 CASSSQGADTQYF TGTGCCAGCAGTTCCCAGGGGGCAGATACGCAGTATTTT
TRBJ2-1 NA TRBV11-2 NA CASSLGEAEQFF TGTGCCAGCAGCTTAGGCGAGGCCGAGCAGTTCTTC
TRBJ2-7 NA TRBV5-1 TRBD2 CASSLSGSSYEQYF TGCGCCAGCAGCCTTAGCGGGAGCTCCTACGAGCAGTACTTC
TRBJ2-5 NA TRBV7-9 TRBD2 CASSPLREGIREQYF TGTGCCAGCAGCCCCCTCCGGGAGGGTATTAGAGAGCAGTACTTC
TRBJ2-1 NA TRBV7-8 NA CASSLGLANYNEQFF TGTGCCAGCAGCTTAGGCCTAGCTAACTACAATGAGCAGTTCTTC
TRBJ2-3 NA TRBV30 TRBD2 CAWNRAGGPSTDTQYF TGTGCCTGGAATCGAGCGGGAGGGCCGAGCACAGATACGCAGTATTTT